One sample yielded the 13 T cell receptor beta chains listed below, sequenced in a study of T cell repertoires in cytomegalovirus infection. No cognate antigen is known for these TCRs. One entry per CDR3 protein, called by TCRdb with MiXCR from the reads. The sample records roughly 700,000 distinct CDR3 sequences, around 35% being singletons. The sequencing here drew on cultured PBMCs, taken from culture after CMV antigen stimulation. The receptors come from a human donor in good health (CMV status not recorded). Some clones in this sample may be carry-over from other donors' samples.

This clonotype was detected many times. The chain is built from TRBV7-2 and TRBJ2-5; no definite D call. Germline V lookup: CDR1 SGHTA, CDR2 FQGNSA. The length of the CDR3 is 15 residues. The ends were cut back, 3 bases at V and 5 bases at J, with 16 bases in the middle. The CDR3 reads CASSLSITTVETQYF. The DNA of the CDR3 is TGTGCCAGCAGCTTGAGCATAACGACGGTCGAGACCCAGTACTTC. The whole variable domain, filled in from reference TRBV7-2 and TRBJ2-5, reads GAGVSQSPSNKVTEKGKDVELRCDPISGHTALYWYRQSLGQGLEFLIYFQGNSAPDKSGLPSDRFSAERTGGSVSTLTIQRTQQEDSAVYLCASSLSITTVETQYFGPGTRLLVL.

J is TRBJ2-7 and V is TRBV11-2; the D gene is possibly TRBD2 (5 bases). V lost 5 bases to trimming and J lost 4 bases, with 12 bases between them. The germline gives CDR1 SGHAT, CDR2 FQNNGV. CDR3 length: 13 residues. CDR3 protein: CASSRPGDYEQYF. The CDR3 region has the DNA TGTGCCAGCAGCCGACCCGGGGATTACGAGCAGTACTTC.

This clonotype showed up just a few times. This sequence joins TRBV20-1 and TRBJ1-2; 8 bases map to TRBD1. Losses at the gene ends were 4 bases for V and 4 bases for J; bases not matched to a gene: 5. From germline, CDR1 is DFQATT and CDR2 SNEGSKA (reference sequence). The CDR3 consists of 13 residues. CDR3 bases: TGCAGTGCTACAGGGGGCGCGGGCTATGGCTACACCTTC. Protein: CSATGGAGYGYTF.

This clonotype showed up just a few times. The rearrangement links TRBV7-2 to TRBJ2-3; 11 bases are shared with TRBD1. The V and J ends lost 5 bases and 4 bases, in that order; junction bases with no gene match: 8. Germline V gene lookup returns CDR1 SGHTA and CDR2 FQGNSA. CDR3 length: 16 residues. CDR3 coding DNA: TGTGCCAGCAGCCTTACTTGGACAGGGGGCTCAGATACGCAGTATTTT. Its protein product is CASSLTWTGGSDTQYF.

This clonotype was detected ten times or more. The CDR3 sequence is CASSLLTISSTDTQYF. CDR3 bases: TGTGCCAGCAGCTTACTTACCATCTCTAGCACAGATACGCAGTATTTT. This sequence joins TRBV7-2 and TRBJ2-3; D uncertain. Per germline, CDR1 SGHTA and CDR2 FQGNSA. The V end lost 2 bases, the J end lost 0 bases, and 12 bases lay between the germline ends. CDR3 size: 16 residues.

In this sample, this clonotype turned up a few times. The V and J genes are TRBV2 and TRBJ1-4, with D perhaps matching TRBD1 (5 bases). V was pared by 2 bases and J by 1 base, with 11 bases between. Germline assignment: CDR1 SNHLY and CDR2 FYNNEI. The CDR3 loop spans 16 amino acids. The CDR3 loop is CASSETPRGTNEKLFF. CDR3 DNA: TGTGCCAGCAGTGAAACCCCGAGGGGAACTAATGAAAAACTGTTTTTT.

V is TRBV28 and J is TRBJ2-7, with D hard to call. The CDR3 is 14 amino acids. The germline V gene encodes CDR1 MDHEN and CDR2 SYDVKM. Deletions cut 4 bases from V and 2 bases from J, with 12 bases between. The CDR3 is CASSSRRATYEQYF. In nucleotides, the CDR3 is TGTGCCAGCAGTTCCCGACGGGCCACCTACGAGCAGTACTTC. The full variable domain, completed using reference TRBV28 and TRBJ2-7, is DVKVTQSSRYLVKRTGEKVFLECVQDMDHENMFWYRQDPGLGLRLIYFSYDVKMKEKGDIPEGYSVSREKKERFSLILESASTNQTSMYLCASSSRRATYEQYFGPGTRLTVT.

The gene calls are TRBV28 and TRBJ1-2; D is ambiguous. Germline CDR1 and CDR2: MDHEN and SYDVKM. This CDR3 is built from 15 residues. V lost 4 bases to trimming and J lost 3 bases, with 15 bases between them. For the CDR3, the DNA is TGTGCCAGCAGTTCCCCCGGCGCGACCGACTATGGCTACACCTTC. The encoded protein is CASSSPGATDYGYTF.

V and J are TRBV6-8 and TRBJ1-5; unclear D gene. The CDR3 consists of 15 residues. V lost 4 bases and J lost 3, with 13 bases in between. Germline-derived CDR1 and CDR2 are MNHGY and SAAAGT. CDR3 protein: CASSSSRSDNQPQHF. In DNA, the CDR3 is TGTGCCAGCAGTTCCTCGCGGAGTGACAATCAGCCCCAGCATTTT.

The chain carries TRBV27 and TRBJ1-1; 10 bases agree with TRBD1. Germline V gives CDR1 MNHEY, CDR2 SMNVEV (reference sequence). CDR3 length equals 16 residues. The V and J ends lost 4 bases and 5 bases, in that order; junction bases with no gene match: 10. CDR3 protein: CASSSLPGQGRTEAFF. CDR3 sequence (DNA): TGTGCCAGCAGTTCCCTACCGGGACAGGGGAGAACTGAAGCTTTCTTT.

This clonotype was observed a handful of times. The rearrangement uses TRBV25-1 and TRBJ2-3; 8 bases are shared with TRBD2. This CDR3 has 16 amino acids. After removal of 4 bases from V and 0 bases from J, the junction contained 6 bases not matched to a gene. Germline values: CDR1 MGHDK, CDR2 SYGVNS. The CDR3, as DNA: TGTGCCAGCAGTGGCTTAGCGGGGAAGAGCACAGATACGCAGTATTTT. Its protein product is CASSGLAGKSTDTQYF.

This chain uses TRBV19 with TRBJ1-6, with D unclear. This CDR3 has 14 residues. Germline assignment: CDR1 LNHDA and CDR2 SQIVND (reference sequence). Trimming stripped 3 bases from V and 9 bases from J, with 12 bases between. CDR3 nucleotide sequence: TGTGCCAGTAGTATTTATGACCCGACTTCACCCCTCCACTTT. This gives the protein CASSIYDPTSPLHF. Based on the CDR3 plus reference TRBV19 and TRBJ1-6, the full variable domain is DGGITQSPKYLFRKEGQNVTLSCEQNLNHDAMYWYRQDPGQGLRLIYYSQIVNDFQKGDIAEGYSVSREKKESFPLTVTSAQKNPTAFYLCASSIYDPTSPLHFGNGTRLTVT.

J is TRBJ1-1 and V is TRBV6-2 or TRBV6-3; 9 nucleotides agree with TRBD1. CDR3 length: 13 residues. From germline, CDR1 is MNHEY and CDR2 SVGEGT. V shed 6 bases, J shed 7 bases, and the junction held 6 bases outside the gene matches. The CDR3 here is CASRPTGGFEAFF. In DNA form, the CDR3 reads TGTGCCAGCAGACCGACAGGGGGTTTTGAAGCTTTCTTT.